The 21 T cell receptor beta chains listed next were all sequenced from one sample in a study of post-analysis software for immune sequencing data. Built from TCR beta cDNA, the libraries had unique molecular identifiers in them. Using its own MiXCR run on the PCR reads, TCRdb lists one record per CDR3 protein. The table lists hundreds of thousands of distinct CDR3 sequences, roughly 47% of them singletons. Study-level findings and limits: Comparison of patients with controls showed five TRBV segments more frequent in patients, TRBV5-6, TRBV5-1 and TRBV20-1 among them.

Antigens for these TCRs are unknown. Sequencing was carried out using blood. All receptors come from a girl aged 5-17 years with multiple sclerosis.

The chain couples TRBV5-1 to TRBJ1-1; 8 bases are a match to TRBD1. The CDR3 is 16 residues long. The V gene end was trimmed by 5 bases and the J gene end by 0 bases; junction bases not matched to a gene: 9. Germline CDR1 SGHRS, CDR2 YFSETQ. The CDR3 bases are TGCGCCAGCAGGAAAACAGGGGGAGGTATGAACACTGAAGCTTTCTTT. Translation gives CASRKTGGGMNTEAFF.

The chain links TRBV2 to TRBJ2-3; tentatively, D is TRBD1 or TRBD2 (6 bases each). CDR3 length: 14 residues. Trimming pared 6 bases from V and 1 base from J, leaving 11 bases between. CDR1 is SNHLY and CDR2 is FYNNEI in the germline V gene. CDR3 in DNA: TGTGCCAGCAGGGAGGGGGAGGGCACAGATACGCAGTATTTT. It codes for CASREGEGTDTQYF.

This clonotype was seen a few times. The chain couples TRBV7-2 to TRBJ1-2; D remains unclear. The CDR3 is 13 amino acids. The germline V and J ends were trimmed by 6 bases and 0 bases, with 8 bases remaining between them. Germline values: CDR1 SGHTA, CDR2 FQGNSA. The CDR3 DNA sequence: TGTGCCAGCAGACCTCAAGCTAACTATGGCTACACCTTC. It codes for CASRPQANYGYTF.

This chain's CDR3 is CASSLERANPYNEQFF. DNA of the CDR3: TGTGCCAGCAGCTTGGAAAGGGCAAACCCCTACAATGAGCAGTTCTTC. V gene TRBV7-9 combines with J gene TRBJ2-1; D unresolved. CDR1 is SEHNR and CDR2 is FQNEAQ in the germline V gene (reference sequence). Trimming cost V 3 bases and J 2 bases, with 14 bases left between them. The CDR3 is 16 residues long.

The gene calls are TRBV6-1 and TRBJ1-6; unclear D gene. CDR3 length: 14 residues. Germline V gene data show CDR1 as MNHNS and CDR2 as SASEGT. Trimming pared 3 bases from V and 10 bases from J, leaving 13 bases between. This chain's CDR3 is CASSEEDKASPLHF. As DNA, the CDR3 is TGTGCCAGCAGTGAGGAAGATAAGGCGTCACCCCTCCACTTT.

The gene calls are TRBV20-1 and TRBJ2-3; possible D gene TRBD2, 6 bases. CDR1 is DFQATT and CDR2 is SNEGSKA in the germline V gene (reference sequence). CDR3 length: 15 amino acids. V was cut by 3 bases and J by 2 bases, with 15 bases left in between. The CDR3 region has the DNA TGCAGTGCTAGCAGCGGCGGGGAGGCCACAGATACGCAGTATTTT. Residues: CSASSGGEATDTQYF.

V and J are TRBV11-2 and TRBJ2-1; no clear D gene. The CDR3 loop spans 13 amino acids. V lost 2 bases and J lost 5, with 7 bases in between. In germline, CDR1 is SGHAT, CDR2 FQNNGV. In DNA, the CDR3 is TGTGCCAGCAGCTTAAACCAGAACAATGAGCAGTTCTTC. Its translation is CASSLNQNNEQFF.

By share, this clonotype ranks as medium-sized. The CDR3: CASSSLDFSYEQYF. DNA of the CDR3: TGTGCCAGCAGTTCTCTAGACTTTAGCTACGAGCAGTACTTC. The chain recombines TRBV12-3 or TRBV12-4 with TRBJ2-7, with D uncertain. Trimming took 4 bases from V and 3 from J, leaving 13 bases between them. The CDR3 consists of 14 residues.

This clonotype appeared a few times. The chain links TRBV4-1 to TRBJ2-7; D may be TRBD1 or TRBD2 (7 bases each). CDR1 MGHRA and CDR2 YSYEKL come from the germline V gene. Trimming left V 1 base short and J 2 bases short, with 12 bases between. This CDR3 has 15 residues. CDR3 protein: CASSQGQGGTYEQYF. CDR3 coding DNA: TGCGCCAGCAGCCAAGGTCAGGGGGGGACCTACGAGCAGTACTTC.

The CDR3: CAWTKAGGNYGYTF. CDR3 sequence (DNA): TGTGCCTGGACTAAGGCGGGGGGTAACTATGGCTACACCTTC. The V and J genes are TRBV30 and TRBJ1-2, with D possibly TRBD1 on 5 matching bases. The germline V gene has CDR1 GTSNPN and CDR2 SVGIG (reference sequence). The CDR3 consists of 14 residues. Trimming pared 4 bases from V and 1 base from J, leaving 13 bases between.

The rearrangement links TRBV12-3 or TRBV12-4 to TRBJ2-7; D gene unclear. CDR3 length: 15 amino acids. V shed 2 bases and J shed 2 bases, with 13 bases lying between them. The CDR3 nucleotides read TGTGCCAGCAGTTTACGTCGAGAAGGGCCCTACGAGCAGTACTTC. Residues: CASSLRREGPYEQYF.

The genes are TRBV20-1 and TRBJ2-1, with D perhaps assigned TRBD1 or TRBD2 (6 bases each). The germline V and J ends were trimmed by 0 bases and 2 bases, with 20 bases remaining between them. In germline, CDR1 is DFQATT, CDR2 SNEGSKA (reference sequence). This CDR3 region has 18 residues. CDR3 nucleotides: TGCAGTGCTAGAGATTCAAGACGGGGGCGTGGGGCCTACAATGAGCAGTTCTTC. Protein: CSARDSRRGRGAYNEQFF.

This clonotype was detected only a few times. This chain connects TRBV13 to TRBJ2-1, with D possibly called TRBD1 or TRBD2 (5 bases each). The germline V and J ends were trimmed by 5 bases and 7 bases, with 9 bases remaining between them. This CDR3 region has 12 residues. Germline CDR1 PRHDT, CDR2 FYEKMQ (reference sequence). DNA for the CDR3: TGTGCCAGCAGCCCCTGGGGGAATGAGCAGTTCTTC. This sequence encodes CASSPWGNEQFF.

This chain joins TRBV4-1 and TRBJ1-5, with 7 bases identical to TRBD1. The germline V gene has CDR1 MGHRA and CDR2 YSYEKL. The CDR3 covers 14 residues. Unmatched junction bases numbered 5, after V lost 5 bases and J lost 4 bases. CDR3 sequence: CASSETGRNQPQHF. Written as DNA, the CDR3 is TGCGCCAGCAGCGAGACAGGGAGGAATCAGCCCCAGCATTTT.

This clonotype was recorded a few times. This chain links TRBV9 with TRBJ1-1, with D hard to call. There are 15 residues in the CDR3. Per germline, CDR1 SGDLS and CDR2 YYNGEE. The germline V and J ends were trimmed by 1 base and 4 bases, with 14 bases remaining between them. CDR3 sequence: CASSVSDLGSTEAFF. CDR3 nucleotide sequence: TGTGCCAGCAGCGTATCTGATCTGGGGAGCACTGAAGCTTTCTTT.

V and J are TRBV20-1 and TRBJ2-7, with TRBD1 matching 7 bases. This CDR3 region has 17 residues. Germline V gives CDR1 DFQATT, CDR2 SNEGSKA (reference sequence). Germline trimming cut 6 bases from V and 3 bases from J; bases unmatched to any gene: 20. CDR3 coding DNA: TGCAGTGCCCCTCTACGGGACAGTTCATCCCTGGACTACGAGCAGTACTTC. It encodes CSAPLRDSSSLDYEQYF.

This clonotype was observed a handful of times. The chain links TRBV3-1 to TRBJ1-2; the D is unclear. Trimming pared 0 bases from V and 2 bases from J, leaving 4 bases between. The germline CDR1 and CDR2 sequences are LGHDT and YNNKEL (reference sequence). CDR3 length equals 13 residues. The CDR3 loop reads CASSQDPNYGYTF. CDR3 DNA sequence: TGTGCCAGCAGCCAAGACCCCAACTATGGCTACACCTTC.

The genes are TRBV5-4 and TRBJ2-5, with 8 bases identical to TRBD2. The trim removed 3 bases at V and 5 bases at J, leaving 6 bases unmatched. Germline-derived CDR1 and CDR2 are SGHNT and YYREEE (reference sequence). CDR3 length equals 14 residues. Here the CDR3 reads CASSSGGARETQYF. In nucleotides, the CDR3 is TGTGCCAGCAGCTCCGGGGGGGCCAGGGAGACCCAGTACTTC.

This rearrangement joins TRBV7-2 to TRBJ2-7; TRBD1 matches 7 bases. The CDR3 extends over 15 amino acids. Germline V gene sequence: CDR1 SGHTA, CDR2 FQGNSA. The trim removed 0 bases at V and 0 bases at J, leaving 2 bases unmatched. This CDR3 reads CASSLARGHSYEQYF. The CDR3 DNA reads as TGTGCCAGCAGCTTAGCGAGGGGGCACTCCTACGAGCAGTACTTC.

This clonotype turned up a few times. The rearrangement uses TRBV7-9 and TRBJ1-2; D is ambiguous. Germline-derived CDR1 and CDR2 are SEHNR and FQNEAQ (reference sequence). V was pared by 1 base and J by 3 bases, with 12 bases between. The CDR3 extends over 15 amino acids. The CDR3 loop reads CASSLGSREYYGYTF. For the CDR3, the DNA is TGTGCCAGCAGCTTAGGAAGTCGGGAGTACTATGGCTACACCTTC.

This chain uses TRBV9 with TRBJ1-2, with D perhaps matching TRBD1 (6 bases). Trimming took off 0 bases at V and 5 bases at J, with 11 bases between the two ends. Germline V gene data show CDR1 as SGDLS and CDR2 as YYNGEE. The CDR3 has 14 amino acids. Written as DNA, the CDR3 is TGTGCCAGCAGCGTAGGCCAGGGGAGTTATGGCTACACCTTC. Its protein is CASSVGQGSYGYTF.